These 10 T cell receptor beta chains originate from one sample sequenced in a study of molecular identifiers for immune sequencing clone quantification (dated by TCRdb to the late 2010s). Libraries were built with PCR. Sequencing was carried out with an Illumina HiSeq 4000. TCRdb handled the public reads itself, with Q25 trimming in fastp and clone calling in MiXCR, and kept productive beta chains. Entries are consolidated by CDR3 protein sequence, retaining the most common genes and DNA. The sample table shows about 640,000 distinct CDR3 sequences, and just under 20% are seen once. The ten largest make up 0.7% to 1% of the sample. Material: naive CD8+ T cells from blood, with Jurkat cell RNA spiked in. Per the publication, the cell subset or site label means: FACS-sorted CD8+CD4-CCR7+CD45RA+ naive T cells. The receptor set was obtained from a human donor in good health. Some libraries in this study had Jurkat cell RNA spiked in.

This clonotype was recorded many times. The chain uses TRBV20-1 and TRBJ1-2; D remains unclear. Germline lookup yields CDR1 DFQATT and CDR2 SNEGSKA (reference sequence). CDR3 size: 14 residues. Trimming removed 1 base at V and 1 base at J, with 10 bases between. The CDR3 DNA reads TGCAGTGCTAGAGCCATGTGGATTAACTATGGCTACACCTTC. Protein sequence: CSARAMWINYGYTF.

This clonotype was detected many times. The chain has TRBV7-9 and TRBJ1-1; the D gene is possibly TRBD1 (5 bases). Trimming cost V 5 bases and J 6 bases, with 13 bases left between them. Germline V gene lookup returns CDR1 SEHNR and CDR2 FQNEAQ (reference sequence). The CDR3 sequence is 13 residues long. This CDR3 is CASSEQVAAEAFF. CDR3 sequence (DNA): TGTGCCAGCAGCGAACAGGTTGCCGCTGAAGCTTTCTTT.

This clonotype was observed a handful of times. The CDR3 DNA sequence: TGCGCCAGCAGCCAAGATTGGACTAGCAAAGAGACCCAGTACTTC. As protein: CASSQDWTSKETQYF. The chain couples TRBV4-3 to TRBJ2-5; TRBD2 matches 8 bases. The J segment lost 3 bases and the V segment lost 0 bases, leaving 3 bases of the junction unmatched. The CDR3 consists of 15 residues. The V gene's germline CDR1 is LGHNA and CDR2 YSLEER.

This clonotype was found many times. This chain links TRBV5-1 with TRBJ2-7; D remains ambiguous. CDR3 length: 16 residues. CDR1 and CDR2 (germline): SGHRS, YFSETQ. Trimming stripped 4 bases from V and 1 base from J, with 18 bases between. For the CDR3, the DNA is TGCGCCAGCAGCCTAACTATCCGGAGTAGGTCCTACGAGCAGTACTTC. This encodes CASSLTIRSRSYEQYF.

Remarks on this clonotype: A read error may be the cause here, since a much bigger clone is one base away. The chain combines TRBV5-6 with TRBJ1-2; D remains unclear. The CDR3 loop spans 13 amino acids. Per the germline V gene, CDR1 is SGHDT and CDR2 is YYEEEE. The CDR3 protein is CASSLAGPYGHTF. CDR3 DNA: TGTGCCAGCAGCTTGGCCGGGCCCTATGGCCACACCTTC.

This clonotype has ten or more counts. The J gene is TRBJ1-1, the V gene TRBV7-6; tentative D call: TRBD1 (5 bases). V was cut by 5 bases and J by 6 bases, with 13 bases left in between. Germline V CDR1 and CDR2: SGHVS, FNYEAQ. The CDR3 is 13 residues long. CDR3 loop: CASSAGGVAEAFF. CDR3 bases: TGTGCCAGCAGCGCCGGGGGTGTCGCTGAAGCTTTCTTT. Filled out from reference TRBV7-6 and TRBJ1-1, the complete variable domain reads GAGVSQSPRYKVTKRGQDVALRCDPISGHVSLYWYRQALGQGPEFLTYFNYEAQQDKSGLPNDRFSAERPEGSISTLTIQRTEQRDSAMYRCASSAGGVAEAFFGQGTRLTVV.

This clonotype was seen many times. J is TRBJ2-7 and V is TRBV2; possibly TRBD1 or TRBD2 for D (5 bases each). Germline CDR1 SNHLY, CDR2 FYNNEI. The germline V and J ends were trimmed by 4 bases and 2 bases, with 12 bases remaining between them. The CDR3 sequence is 14 residues long. The CDR3 protein is CASSAEGRAYEQYF. CDR3 in DNA: TGTGCCAGCAGTGCTGAGGGGCGGGCCTACGAGCAGTACTTC.

This chain uses TRBV11-1 with TRBJ2-1; D may be TRBD2 (6 bases). Germline-derived CDR1 and CDR2 are SGHAT and FQDESV (reference sequence). V lost 1 base, J lost 4 bases, and 11 bases lay in between. The CDR3 extends over 15 amino acids. CDR3 bases: TGTGCCAGCAGCTTAGGGCTAGCGTCATACAATGAGCAGTTCTTC. Protein product: CASSLGLASYNEQFF.

Points on this clonotype: A much larger clone sits a single nucleotide away, making a read error possible. This sequence joins TRBV11-2 and TRBJ2-1, with a tentative D call TRBD2 (6 bases). The CDR3 consists of 16 residues. The germline gives CDR1 SGHAT, CDR2 FQNNGV. V dropped 1 base and J dropped 4 bases, with 14 bases sitting between them. The CDR3: CASSLVGTGSYNEQFF. The CDR3 nucleotides are TGTGCCAGCAGCTTAGTCGGGACTGGCTCGTACAATGAGCAGTTCTTC.

In regard to this clonotype: This may arise from a read error, as a much more abundant clone is one base away. V usage is TRBV2 and J usage is TRBJ2-7, with D perhaps matching TRBD1 (6 bases). V lost 6 bases and J lost 12, with 27 bases in between. Germline assignment: CDR1 SNHLY and CDR2 FYNNEI. CDR3 length: 15 residues. The CDR3 protein is CASSLRDGSGWGRYF. CDR3 sequence (DNA): TGTGCCAGCAGCCTCCGGGACGGAAGTGGCTGGGGGCGGTACTTC. The full variable domain, in which reference TRBV2 and TRBJ2-7 provide the parts outside the CDR3, is EPEVTQTPSHQVTQMGQEVILRCVPISNHLYFYWYRQILGQKVEFLVSFYNNEISEKSEIFDDQFSVERPDGSNFTLKIRSTKLEDSAMYFCASSLRDGSGWGRYFGPGTRLTVT.